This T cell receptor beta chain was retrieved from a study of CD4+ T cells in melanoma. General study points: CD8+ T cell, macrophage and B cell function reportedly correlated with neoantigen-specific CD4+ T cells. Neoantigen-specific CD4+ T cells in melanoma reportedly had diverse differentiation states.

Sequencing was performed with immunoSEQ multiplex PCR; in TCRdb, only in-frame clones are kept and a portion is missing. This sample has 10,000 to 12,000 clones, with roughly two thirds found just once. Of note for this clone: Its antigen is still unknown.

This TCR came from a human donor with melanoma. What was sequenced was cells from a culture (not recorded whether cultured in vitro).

The DNA of the CDR3 is TGCGCCAGCAGCCCCCGACTAGCGGGGAAATACAATGAGCAGTTCTTC. Its protein is CASSPRLAGKYNEQFF. The chain uses TRBV4-1 and TRBJ2-1; 11 nucleotides agree with TRBD2. With V trimmed by 4 bases and J by 4 bases, 6 bases remained unmatched. CDR3 length: 16 amino acids. The V gene's germline CDR1 is MGHRA and CDR2 YSYEKL.